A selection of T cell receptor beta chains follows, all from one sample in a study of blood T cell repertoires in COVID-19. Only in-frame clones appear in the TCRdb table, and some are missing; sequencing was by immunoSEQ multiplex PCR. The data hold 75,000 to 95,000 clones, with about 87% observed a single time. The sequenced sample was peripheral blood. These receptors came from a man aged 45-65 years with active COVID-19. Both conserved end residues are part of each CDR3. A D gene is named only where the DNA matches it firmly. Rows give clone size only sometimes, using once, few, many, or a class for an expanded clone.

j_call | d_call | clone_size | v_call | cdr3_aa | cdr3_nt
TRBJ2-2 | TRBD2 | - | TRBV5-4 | CASSLRVQRGGPLTGELFF | TGTGCCAGCAGCCTAAGGGTACAGCGGGGGGGCCCGCTCACCGGGGAGCTGTTTTTT
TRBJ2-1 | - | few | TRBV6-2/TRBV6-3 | CASSYSSSADEQFF | TGTGCCAGCAGTTACTCCTCTAGCGCGGATGAGCAGTTCTTC
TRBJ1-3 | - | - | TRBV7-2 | CASSLQGFSGNTIYF | TGTGCCAGCAGCCTTCAGGGTTTCTCTGGAAACACCATATATTTT
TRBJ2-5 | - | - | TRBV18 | CASSAQVNQETQYF | TGTGCCAGCTCAGCTCAGGTGAACCAAGAGACCCAGTACTTC
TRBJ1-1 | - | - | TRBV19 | CASSSSGGRITEAFF | TGTGCCAGTAGTTCCTCTGGGGGCAGGATTACTGAAGCTTTCTTT
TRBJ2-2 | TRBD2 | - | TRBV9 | CASSVLAGSNTGELFF | TGTGCCAGCAGCGTTCTAGCGGGGTCGAACACCGGGGAGCTGTTTTTT
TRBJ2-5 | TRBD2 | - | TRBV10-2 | CASRPGVGAGGYQETQYF | TGCGCCAGCAGGCCCGGTGTCGGAGCGGGAGGGTACCAAGAGACCCAGTACTTC
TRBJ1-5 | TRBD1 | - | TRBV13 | CASSRQGAGQPQHF | TGTGCCAGCAGCAGACAGGGGGCGGGTCAGCCCCAGCATTTT
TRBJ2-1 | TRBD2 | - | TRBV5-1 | CASSLASGGHNEQFF | TGCGCCAGCAGCTTGGCCAGCGGGGGGCACAATGAGCAGTTCTTC
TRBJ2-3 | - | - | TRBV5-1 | CASSQGIWADTQYF | TGCGCCAGCAGCCAGGGTATTTGGGCAGATACGCAGTATTTT
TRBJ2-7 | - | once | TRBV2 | CASRPQGKDEQYF | TGTGCCAGCAGGCCTCAGGGGAAAGACGAGCAGTACTTC
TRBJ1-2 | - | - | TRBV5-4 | CASSVDSLYGYTF | TGTGCCAGCAGTGTGGACAGCCTCTATGGCTACACCTTC
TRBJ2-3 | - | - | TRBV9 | CASSGNSGSTDTQYF | TGTGCCAGCAGCGGTAATAGCGGAAGCACAGATACGCAGTATTTT
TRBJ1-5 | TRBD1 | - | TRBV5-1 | CASSPGQGGNQPQHF | TGCGCCAGCAGCCCTGGACAGGGAGGCAATCAGCCCCAGCATTTT
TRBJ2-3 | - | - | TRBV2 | CASSEISGEADTQYF | TGTGCCAGCAGTGAAATATCGGGGGAAGCAGATACGCAGTATTTT
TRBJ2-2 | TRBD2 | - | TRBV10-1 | CASSGTSGSGTGELFF | TGCGCCAGCAGTGGGACTAGCGGGAGTGGGACCGGGGAGCTGTTTTTT
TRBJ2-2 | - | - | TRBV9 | CASSVGQNTGELFF | TGTGCCAGCAGCGTAGGGCAGAACACCGGGGAGCTGTTTTTT
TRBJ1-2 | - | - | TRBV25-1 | CASSEYKWGGIGYTF | TGTGCCAGCAGTGAATATAAATGGGGAGGGATTGGCTACACCTTC
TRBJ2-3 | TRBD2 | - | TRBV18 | CASSPQRLAGLRTGTDTQYF | TGTGCCAGCTCACCACAAAGACTAGCGGGGTTAAGGACTGGCACAGATACGCAGTATTTT
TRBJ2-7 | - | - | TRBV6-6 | CASSLGTYLIEQYF | TGTGCCAGTAGTCTCGGGACATACCTTATTGAGCAGTACTTC
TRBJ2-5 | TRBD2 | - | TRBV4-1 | CASSQGKAGGMETQYF | TGCGCCAGCAGCCAGGGCAAAGCGGGAGGGATGGAGACCCAGTACTTC
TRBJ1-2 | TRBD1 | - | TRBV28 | CASSYTTGIHTF | TGTGCCAGCAGTTATACGACAGGGATTCACACCTTC
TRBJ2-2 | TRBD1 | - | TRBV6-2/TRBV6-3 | CASSYSGTGGPTGELFF | TGTGCCAGCAGTTACTCAGGGACAGGGGGTCCCACCGGGGAGCTGTTTTTT